This T cell receptor beta chain was found in a study of technical replicates of blood from a handful of donors. TCRdb's table, derived via immunoSEQ multiplex PCR, lists solely in-frame clones and lacks some. The repertoire holds fewer than 65,000 clones, with approximately 89% as singletons. In germline, CDR1 is MNHEY, CDR2 SVGAGI. The CDR3 loop spans 16 amino acids. Trimming cost V 3 bases and J 4 bases, with 17 bases left between them. In this sample, this clone turned up once. The chain is built from TRBV6-5 and TRBJ2-3; a possible D gene is TRBD2 (5 bases). What was sequenced was PBMCs. This clonotype was obtained from a human donor in good health. Some clones in this sample may be carry-over from other donors' samples. CDR3 residues: CASSYFKTITADTQYF. CDR3 coding DNA: TGTGCCAGCAGTTATTTCAAGACTATTACCGCAGATACGCAGTATTTT.